This T cell receptor beta chain is drawn from a study of control samples from healthy donors and cancer patients. This clone was observed once. V dropped 3 bases and J dropped 4; count of bases not matched to a gene: 8. Germline V CDR1 and CDR2: LGHNA, YNFKEQ. This CDR3 comprises 17 residues. Assay: immunoSEQ multiplex PCR; the TCRdb copy retains only in-frame clones and omits some. This table holds about 130,000 clones, 85% to 95% found once. Material for sequencing was blood. The V call is TRBV4-2, the J call TRBJ2-1, with 11 bases fitting TRBD2. The source is a man younger than 35 in good health. CDR3 region: CASSQTLLAGEYNEQFF. The CDR3 DNA reads TGTGCCAGCAGCCAGACCTTACTAGCGGGGGAATACAATGAGCAGTTCTTC.